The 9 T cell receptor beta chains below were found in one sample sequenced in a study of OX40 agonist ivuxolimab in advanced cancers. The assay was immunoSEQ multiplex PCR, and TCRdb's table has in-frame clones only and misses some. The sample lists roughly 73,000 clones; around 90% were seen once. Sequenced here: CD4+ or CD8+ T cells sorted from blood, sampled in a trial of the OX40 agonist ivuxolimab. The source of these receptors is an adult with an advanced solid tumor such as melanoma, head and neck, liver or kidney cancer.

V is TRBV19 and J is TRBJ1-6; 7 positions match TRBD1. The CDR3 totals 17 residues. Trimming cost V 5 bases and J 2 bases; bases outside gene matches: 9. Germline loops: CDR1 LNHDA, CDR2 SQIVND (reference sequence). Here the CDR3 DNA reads TGTGCCAGTAGTCTTGGGACAGAGGGGACCTATAATTCACCCCTCCACTTT. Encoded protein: CASSLGTEGTYNSPLHF.

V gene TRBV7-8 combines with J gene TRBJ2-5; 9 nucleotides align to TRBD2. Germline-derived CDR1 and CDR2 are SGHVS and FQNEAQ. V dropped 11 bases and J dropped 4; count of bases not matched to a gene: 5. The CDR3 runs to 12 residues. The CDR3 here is CAAGGTGETQYF. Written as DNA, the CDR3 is TGTGCCGCGGGGGGGACGGGAGAGACCCAGTACTTC.

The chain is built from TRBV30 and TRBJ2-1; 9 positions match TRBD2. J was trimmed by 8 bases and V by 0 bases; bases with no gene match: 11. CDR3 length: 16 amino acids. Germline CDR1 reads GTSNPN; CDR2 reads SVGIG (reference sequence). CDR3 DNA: TGTGCCTGGAGTGTAAAGGGCGGGAGGGCCCTACATGAGCAGTTCTTC. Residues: CAWSVKGGRALHEQFF.

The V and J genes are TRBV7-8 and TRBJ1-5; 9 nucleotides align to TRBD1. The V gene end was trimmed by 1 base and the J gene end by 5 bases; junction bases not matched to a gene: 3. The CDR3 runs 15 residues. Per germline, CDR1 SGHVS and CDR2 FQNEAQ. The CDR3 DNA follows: TGTGCCAGCAGCTTAGTCGACAGGGGGGATCAGCCCCAGCATTTT. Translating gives CASSLVDRGDQPQHF.

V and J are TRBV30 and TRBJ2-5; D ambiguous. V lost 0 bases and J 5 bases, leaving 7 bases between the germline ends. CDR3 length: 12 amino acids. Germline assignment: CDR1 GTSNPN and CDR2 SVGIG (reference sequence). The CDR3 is CAWSVQWETQYF. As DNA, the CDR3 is TGTGCCTGGAGTGTTCAGTGGGAGACCCAGTACTTC.

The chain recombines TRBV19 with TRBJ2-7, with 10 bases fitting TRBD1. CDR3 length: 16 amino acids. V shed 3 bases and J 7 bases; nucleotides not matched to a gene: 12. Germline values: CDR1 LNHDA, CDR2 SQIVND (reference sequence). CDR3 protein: CASSMSSGTGAREQYF. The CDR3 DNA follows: TGTGCCAGTAGTATGTCATCCGGGACAGGGGCGCGGGAGCAGTACTTC. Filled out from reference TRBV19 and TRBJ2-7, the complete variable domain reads DGGITQSPKYLFRKEGQNVTLSCEQNLNHDAMYWYRQDPGQGLRLIYYSQIVNDFQKGDIAEGYSVSREKKESFPLTVTSAQKNPTAFYLCASSMSSGTGAREQYFGPGTRLTVT.

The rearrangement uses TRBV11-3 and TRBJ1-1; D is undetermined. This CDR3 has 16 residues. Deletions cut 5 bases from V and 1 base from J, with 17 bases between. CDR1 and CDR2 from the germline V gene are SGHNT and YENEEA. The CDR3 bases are TGTGCCAGCAGCCGCTCTATGGGCTCTCCGAACACTGAAGCTTTCTTT. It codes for CASSRSMGSPNTEAFF.

CDR3 bases: TGTGCCAGCAGCCAAGAGCAGGCTCAGTACTTC. Translated, it gives CASSQEQAQYF. V is TRBV14 and J is TRBJ2-7; D remains ambiguous. Germline loops: CDR1 SGHDN, CDR2 FVKESK. The CDR3 covers 11 residues. Trimming removed 0 bases from V and 10 bases from J, with 7 bases in between.

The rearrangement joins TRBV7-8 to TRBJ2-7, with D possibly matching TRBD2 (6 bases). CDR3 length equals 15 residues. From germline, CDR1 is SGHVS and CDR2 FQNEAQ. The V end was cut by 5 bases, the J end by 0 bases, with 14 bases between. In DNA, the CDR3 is TGTGCCAGCAGCCCTTTGGGCGGGAACTCCTACGAGCAGTACTTC. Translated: CASSPLGGNSYEQYF.